This is a list of T cell receptor beta chains from one sample in a study of T-cell reconstitution after alpha-beta-depleted transplantation in children. TCRdb recomputed calls from the PCR reads with MiXCR, one row per CDR3 protein. The sample has some 180,000 distinct CDR3 sequences, about 6.6% seen once. Sequenced material: PBMCs, taken before TCRalphabeta/CD19-depleted stem cell transplant. The receptors were gathered from a boy between 2 and 15 years old with acute lymphoblastic leukemia, due to receive a stem cell transplant. Each CDR3 is given with its conserved first and last residue. A D gene is named only where the DNA matches it firmly. A row's size may be missing; if present it is once, few, many or a size class.

TRBD1	TRBV4-3	TRBJ1-2	few	13	CASRQADRGGYTF	TGCGCCAGCAGGCAAGCGGACAGGGGTGGCTACACCTTC
NA	TRBV29-1	TRBJ1-1	few	11	CSVVRFTEAFF	TGCAGCGTTGTCAGGTTCACTGAAGCTTTCTTT
NA	TRBV25-1	TRBJ1-4	NA	13	CASSDGLSEKLFF	TGTGCCAGCAGTGATGGGCTAAGTGAAAAACTGTTTTTT
TRBD1	TRBV27	TRBJ2-2	NA	18	CASSWTQGQGAVTGELFF	TGTGCCAGCAGTTGGACACAGGGACAGGGGGCGGTCACCGGGGAGCTGTTTTTT
TRBD1	TRBV5-4	TRBJ1-2	many	14	CASSPDRADYGYTF	TGTGCCAGCAGCCCGGACAGGGCAGACTATGGCTACACCTTC
TRBD1	TRBV3-1	TRBJ1-2	few	16	CASSLNPGGSNYGYTF	TGTGCCAGCAGCCTAAACCCAGGGGGCTCGAACTATGGCTACACCTTC
NA	TRBV28	TRBJ2-1	NA	14	CASSLGGHPGEQFF	TGTGCCAGCAGTTTAGGGGGCCATCCAGGGGAGCAGTTCTTC
NA	TRBV27	TRBJ2-7	many	12	CASSGPSYEQYF	TGTGCCAGCAGTGGACCATCCTACGAGCAGTACTTC
NA	TRBV5-6	TRBJ2-5	few	14	CASSLVQMQETQYF	TGTGCCAGCAGCTTGGTTCAGATGCAAGAGACCCAGTACTTC
NA	TRBV12-5	TRBJ2-3	many	11	CASGSGDTQYF	TGTGCTAGTGGTTCAGGAGATACGCAGTATTTT
TRBD1	TRBV9	TRBJ2-7	many	15	CASSNTPGQGYEQYF	TGTGCCAGCTCCAATACCCCGGGACAGGGCTACGAGCAGTACTTC
NA	TRBV27	TRBJ2-3	many	14	CASRGYTSTDTQYF	TGTGCCAGCAGGGGCTATACTAGCACAGATACGCAGTATTTT
NA	TRBV6-1	TRBJ1-1	NA	12	CAAGFRNTEAFF	TGTGCTGCGGGATTTCGGAACACTGAAGCTTTCTTT
TRBD1	TRBV4-3	TRBJ2-2	NA	16	CASSQAGTVNTGELFF	TGCGCCAGCAGCCAAGCCGGGACAGTAAACACCGGGGAGCTGTTTTTT
NA	TRBV6-2/TRBV6-3	TRBJ2-5	NA	15	CASSSRTPPGETQYF	TGTGCCAGCAGTTCGCGGACGCCCCCCGGGGAGACCCAGTACTTC
NA	TRBV5-4	TRBJ1-3	few	14	CASSIQGAGNTIYF	TGTGCCAGCAGCATACAGGGTGCTGGAAACACCATATATTTT
TRBD2	TRBV5-1	TRBJ2-7	few	17	CASSSGLAGGSSYEQYF	TGCGCCAGCAGTTCGGGACTAGCGGGGGGTAGCTCCTACGAGCAGTACTTC
NA	TRBV2	TRBJ2-4	many	11	CASRGKNIQYF	TGTGCCAGCAGAGGAAAAAACATTCAGTACTTC
NA	TRBV18	TRBJ2-7	many	15	CASSPLGQPSYEQYF	TGTGCCAGCTCACCACTTGGACAGCCTTCCTACGAGCAGTACTTC
TRBD2	TRBV4-3	TRBJ2-5	many	16	CASSPLAGGQWETQYF	TGCGCCAGCAGCCCGTTAGCGGGGGGGCAATGGGAGACCCAGTACTTC
NA	TRBV5-1	TRBJ1-2	many	13	CASSSETNYGYTF	TGCGCCAGCAGCTCGGAGACTAACTATGGCTACACCTTC
TRBD2	TRBV20-1	TRBJ2-5	few	15	CSAPLAPGLAETQYF	TGCAGTGCCCCCCTTGCTCCGGGACTAGCAGAGACCCAGTACTTC
NA	TRBV10-1	TRBJ2-4	few	18	CASSESIDDGILHDIQYF	TGCGCCAGCAGTGAGTCGATCGATGACGGGATCTTGCACGACATTCAGTACTTC
NA	TRBV5-1	TRBJ1-2	NA	16	CASSINSHRQAYGYTF	TGCGCCAGCAGCATCAACTCCCATCGACAGGCCTATGGCTACACCTTC
TRBD1	TRBV5-6	TRBJ1-2	few	13	CASSRTGGYGYTF	TGTGCCAGCAGCCGAACAGGGGGCTATGGCTACACCTTC
TRBD2	TRBV20-1	TRBJ2-3	NA	16	CSARDQLAAFTDTQYF	TGCAGTGCTAGAGATCAACTAGCGGCCTTCACAGATACGCAGTATTTT